The 12 T cell receptor beta chains in this list originate from one sample, sequenced in a study of patients and donors after allogeneic stem cell transplantation. TCRdb recomputed calls from the RT-PCR reads with MiXCR, one row per CDR3 protein. The sample gives approximately 9,000 distinct CDR3 sequences, around 4.1% of which show up once; just under 20% is in the top ten. What was sequenced was blood, either unsorted or a sorted T cell fraction (not recorded which). The receptor source for this set is a human donor who was either an allogeneic HSCT recipient or a stem cell or donor lymphocyte infusion donor (not recorded which). It is not recorded whose cells these are; they may come from a transplant donor.

As for this clonotype: Relative to the germline gene, one junction end is altered; a read error may explain this. The V gene is TRBV7-9, the J gene TRBJ1-5; 7 nucleotides line up with TRBD1. This CDR3 spans 15 amino acids. Germline CDR1 reads SEHNR; CDR2 reads FQNEAQ (reference sequence). In DNA, the CDR3 is TGTGCCAGAAGCTCAACAGGGGTAACCAATCAGCCACAGCATTTT. This codes for CARSSTGVTNQPQHF.

This clonotype was counted only a few times. This chain connects TRBV27 to TRBJ2-2, with D perhaps TRBD1 (6 bases). The V end lost 0 bases, the J end lost 2 bases, and 7 bases lay between the germline ends. Germline CDR1 MNHEY, CDR2 SMNVEV (reference sequence). The CDR3 spans 15 residues. CDR3 sequence reads: CASSLSQGNTGELFF. The CDR3 bases are TGTGCCAGCAGTTTATCACAGGGTAACACCGGGGAGCTGTTTTTT.

This clonotype is medium-sized (0.01 to 0.1%) within its sample. This chain uses TRBV11-3 with TRBJ2-7; D call uncertain. Germline V gene sequence: CDR1 SGHNT, CDR2 YENEEA. V was shortened by 1 base and J by 6 bases, with 10 bases between the two germline ends. The CDR3 totals 13 residues. The DNA for the CDR3 is TGTGCCAGCAGCTTAGGATTAACGGGCGAGCAGTACTTC. Residues: CASSLGLTGEQYF.

At least ten counts were recorded for this clonotype. The chain carries TRBV27 and TRBJ2-2, with a weak D call TRBD1 (5 bases). Germline-derived CDR1 and CDR2 are MNHEY and SMNVEV (reference sequence). CDR3 length equals 13 residues. V lost 5 bases, J lost 6 bases, and 10 bases lay in between. CDR3 protein: CASSKPGPGELFF. The DNA for the CDR3 is TGTGCCAGCAGTAAACCAGGGCCCGGGGAGCTGTTTTTT.

This clonotype qualifies as medium-sized (0.01 to 0.1%). The chain is built from TRBV10-3 and TRBJ1-1; perhaps TRBD1 as D (6 bases). There are 12 residues in the CDR3. Trimming took 8 bases from V and 3 from J, leaving 10 bases between them. From germline, CDR1 is ENHRY and CDR2 SYGVKD. CDR3 in DNA: TGTGCCATCGGACAGCGGTACACTGAAGCTTTCTTT. This translates into CAIGQRYTEAFF.

This clonotype was detected a few times. The chain is built from TRBV4-2 and TRBJ1-4, with D maybe TRBD1 (6 bases). The CDR3 extends over 16 amino acids. The ends were cut back, 0 bases at V and 10 bases at J, with 18 bases in the middle. The germline V gene encodes CDR1 LGHNA and CDR2 YNFKEQ. CDR3 in DNA: TGTGCCAGCAGCCAAGATCGGGACACCCTGAGTGGAAAACTGTTTTTT. This gives the protein CASSQDRDTLSGKLFF.

By share, this clonotype counts as medium-sized. The junction does not match germline at one end; this may be a read error. CDR3 sequence: CASTLGFRGAEAFF. The CDR3, as DNA: TGTGCCAGCACCTTAGGGTTCAGGGGCGCTGAAGCTTTCTTT. This chain uses TRBV7-2 with TRBJ1-1; tentative D call: TRBD1 (6 bases). The CDR3 loop spans 14 amino acids. Per germline, CDR1 SGHTA and CDR2 FQGNSA.

Judged by abundance, this clonotype is medium-sized. V is TRBV4-2 and J is TRBJ1-2; perhaps TRBD1 as D (6 bases). Germline CDR1 LGHNA, CDR2 YNFKEQ. The CDR3 covers 12 residues. The V end lost 5 bases, the J end lost 9 bases, and 13 bases lay between the germline ends. The CDR3 DNA reads TGTGCCAGCAGCACGCAGGGGTTGCGCTACACCTTC. It encodes CASSTQGLRYTF.

There are many counts of this clonotype. V and J are TRBV27 and TRBJ2-1; D call uncertain. V was clipped by 6 bases and J by 5 bases, with 17 bases between them. This CDR3 is built from 15 residues. Per the germline V gene, CDR1 is MNHEY and CDR2 is SMNVEV (reference sequence). The CDR3 is CASSYLTVTNNEQFF. The CDR3 DNA sequence: TGTGCCAGCAGCTACTTAACAGTGACCAACAATGAGCAGTTCTTC.

This clonotype was counted many times. The genes are TRBV12-3 or TRBV12-4 and TRBJ2-5; 8 bases are shared with TRBD2. This CDR3 comprises 17 residues. Trimming took 3 bases from V and 2 from J; bases not matched to a gene: 11. The CDR3 DNA follows: TGTGCCAGCAGTTTGAGTAAGACTAGCGCCTTACAAGAGACCCAGTACTTC. Amino acids: CASSLSKTSALQETQYF.

This clonotype was detected many times. This chain connects TRBV21-1 to TRBJ2-1; TRBD1, as called in the table, went unchecked against the DNA. TRBV21-1 is noted as a pseudogene. The CDR3 length is 17 residues. The CDR3 coding sequence is TGTGCCAGCAGCCTTCCCGGGCCCTGTAACTCCTACAATGAGCAGTTCTTC. It is translated as CASSLPGPCNSYNEQFF.

Within the sample, this clonotype is medium-sized. The genes are TRBV27 and TRBJ2-7; D ambiguous. V lost 1 base and J lost 5, with 9 bases in between. CDR3 length: 13 residues. CDR1 is MNHEY and CDR2 is SMNVEV in the germline V gene (reference sequence). The CDR3 region is CASSLFRGNEQYF. The CDR3 bases are TGTGCCAGCAGTTTATTTCGAGGTAACGAGCAGTACTTC.